This record concerns one T cell receptor (beta chain) sequence. The antigen remains undetermined. The sample originates from a study of shared clonotypes between healthy human individuals. Assay used: immunoSEQ multiplex PCR; TCRdb lists only in-frame clones, some missing. The sample has around 750,000 clones, approximately 79% seen once. Healthy and HIV-negative, the adult donors had no recent acute infections or vaccinations. V lost 1 base, J lost 5 bases, and 6 bases stayed unmatched. The CDR3 spans 15 residues. Germline V gene data show CDR1 as SGHTA and CDR2 as FQGNSA. Notes on the study in general: Estimated clonotype richness was generally higher in naive than memory subsets. The sharing of 4% to 5.5% of naive CD4 clonotypes was seen across a few donors.

The receptor was derived from a woman in her twenties or thirties in good health. The sample was memory CD4+ T cells sorted from blood. This sample's subset: CD45RA-negative fraction. The chain joins TRBV7-2 to TRBJ2-7; 9 bases fit TRBD2. CDR3: CASSLGGTSKNEQYF. Written as DNA, the CDR3 is TGTGCCAGCAGCTTAGGCGGGACTAGCAAGAACGAGCAGTACTTC.